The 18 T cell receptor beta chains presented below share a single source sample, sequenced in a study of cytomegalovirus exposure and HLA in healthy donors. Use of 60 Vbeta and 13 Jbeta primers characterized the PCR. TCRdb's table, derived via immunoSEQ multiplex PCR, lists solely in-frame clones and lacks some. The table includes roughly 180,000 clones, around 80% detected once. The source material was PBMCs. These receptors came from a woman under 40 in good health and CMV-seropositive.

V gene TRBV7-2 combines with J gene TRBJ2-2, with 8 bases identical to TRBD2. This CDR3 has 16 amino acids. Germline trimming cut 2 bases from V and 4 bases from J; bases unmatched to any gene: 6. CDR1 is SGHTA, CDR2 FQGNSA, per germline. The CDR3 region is CASSLYRGGPTGELFF. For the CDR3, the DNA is TGTGCCAGCAGCTTATACCGGGGGGGGCCCACCGGGGAGCTGTTTTTT.

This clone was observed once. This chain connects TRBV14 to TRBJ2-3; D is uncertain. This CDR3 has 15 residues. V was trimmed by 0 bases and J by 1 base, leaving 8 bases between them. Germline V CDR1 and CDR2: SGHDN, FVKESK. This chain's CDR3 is CASSQEIRGTDTQYF. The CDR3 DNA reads TGTGCCAGCAGCCAAGAAATCCGTGGCACAGATACGCAGTATTTT.

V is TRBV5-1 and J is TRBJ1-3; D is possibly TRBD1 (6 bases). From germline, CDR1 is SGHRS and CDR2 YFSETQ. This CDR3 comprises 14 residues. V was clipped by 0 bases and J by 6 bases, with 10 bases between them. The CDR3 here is CASSLEGGENTIYF. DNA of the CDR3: TGCGCCAGCAGCTTGGAAGGGGGAGAAAACACCATATATTTT. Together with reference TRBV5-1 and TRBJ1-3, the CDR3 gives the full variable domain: KAGVTQTPRYLIKTRGQQVTLSCSPISGHRSVSWYQQTPGQGLQFLFEYFSETQRNKGNFPGRFSGRQFSNSRSEMNVSTLELGDSALYLCASSLEGGENTIYFGEGSWLTVV.

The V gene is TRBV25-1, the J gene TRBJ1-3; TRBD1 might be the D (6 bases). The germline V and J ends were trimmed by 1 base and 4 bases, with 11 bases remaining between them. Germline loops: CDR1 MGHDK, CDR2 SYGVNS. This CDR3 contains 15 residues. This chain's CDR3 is CASSEFRGDGNTIYF. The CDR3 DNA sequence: TGTGCCAGCAGTGAATTCAGGGGAGACGGAAACACCATATATTTT.

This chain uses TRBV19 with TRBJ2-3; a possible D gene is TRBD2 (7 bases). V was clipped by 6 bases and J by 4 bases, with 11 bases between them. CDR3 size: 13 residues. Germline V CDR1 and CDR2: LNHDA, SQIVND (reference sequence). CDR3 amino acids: CASRRGGSDTQYF. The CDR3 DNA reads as TGTGCCAGTAGAAGGGGGGGCTCAGATACGCAGTATTTT. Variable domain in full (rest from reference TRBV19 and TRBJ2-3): DGGITQSPKYLFRKEGQNVTLSCEQNLNHDAMYWYRQDPGQGLRLIYYSQIVNDFQKGDIAEGYSVSREKKESFPLTVTSAQKNPTAFYLCASRRGGSDTQYFGPGTRLTVL.

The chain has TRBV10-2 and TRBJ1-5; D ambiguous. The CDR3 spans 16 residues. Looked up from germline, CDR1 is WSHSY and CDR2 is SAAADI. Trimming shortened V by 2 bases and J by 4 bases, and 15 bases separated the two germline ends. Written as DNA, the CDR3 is TGCGCCAGCAGTGAGGTCTTTCGGGGAAGAAATCAGCCCCAGCATTTT. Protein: CASSEVFRGRNQPQHF.

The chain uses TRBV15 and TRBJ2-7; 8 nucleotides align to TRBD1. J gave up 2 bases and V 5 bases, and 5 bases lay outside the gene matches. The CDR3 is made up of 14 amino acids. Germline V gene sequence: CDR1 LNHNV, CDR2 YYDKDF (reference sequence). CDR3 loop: CATSSQDRAYEQYF. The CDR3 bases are TGTGCCACCAGCTCCCAGGACAGGGCCTACGAGCAGTACTTC.

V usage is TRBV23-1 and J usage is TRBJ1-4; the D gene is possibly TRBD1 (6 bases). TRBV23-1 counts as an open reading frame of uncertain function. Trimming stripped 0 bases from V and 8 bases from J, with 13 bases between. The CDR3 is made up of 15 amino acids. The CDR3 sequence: CASSQSGGTAEKLFF. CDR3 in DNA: TGCGCCAGCAGTCAATCAGGGGGTACTGCGGAAAAACTGTTTTTT.

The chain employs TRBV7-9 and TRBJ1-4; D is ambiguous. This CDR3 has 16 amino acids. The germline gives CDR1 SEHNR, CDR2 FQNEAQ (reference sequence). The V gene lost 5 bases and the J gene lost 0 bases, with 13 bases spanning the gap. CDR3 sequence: CASSRLSYATNEKLFF. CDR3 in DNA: TGTGCCAGCAGCCGCCTAAGTTATGCAACTAATGAAAAACTGTTTTTT.

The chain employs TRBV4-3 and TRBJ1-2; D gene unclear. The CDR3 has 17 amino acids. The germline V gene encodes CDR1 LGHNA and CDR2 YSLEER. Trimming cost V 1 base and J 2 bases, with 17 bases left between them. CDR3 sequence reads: CASSQAVRWARNYGYTF. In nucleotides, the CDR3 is TGCGCCAGCAGCCAAGCGGTGCGTTGGGCCAGGAACTATGGCTACACCTTC.

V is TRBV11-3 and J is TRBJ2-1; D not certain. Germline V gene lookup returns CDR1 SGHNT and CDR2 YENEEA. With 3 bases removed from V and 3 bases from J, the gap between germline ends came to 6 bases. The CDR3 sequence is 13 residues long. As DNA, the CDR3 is TGTGCCAGCAGCTTCGGTCTCTACAATGAGCAGTTCTTC. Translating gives CASSFGLYNEQFF.

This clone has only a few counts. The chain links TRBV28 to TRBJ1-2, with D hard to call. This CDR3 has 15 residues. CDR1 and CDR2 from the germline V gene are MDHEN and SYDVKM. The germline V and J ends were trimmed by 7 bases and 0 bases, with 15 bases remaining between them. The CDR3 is CASTPRGRANYGYTF. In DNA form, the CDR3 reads TGTGCCAGCACCCCACGCGGGCGGGCTAACTATGGCTACACCTTC.

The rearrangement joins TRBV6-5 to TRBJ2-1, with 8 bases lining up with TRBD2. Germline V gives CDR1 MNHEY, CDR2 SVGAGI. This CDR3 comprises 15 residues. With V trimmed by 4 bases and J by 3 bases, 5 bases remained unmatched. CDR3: CASSLAGPGYNEQFF. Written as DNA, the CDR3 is TGTGCCAGCAGTTTAGCGGGGCCGGGCTACAATGAGCAGTTCTTC.

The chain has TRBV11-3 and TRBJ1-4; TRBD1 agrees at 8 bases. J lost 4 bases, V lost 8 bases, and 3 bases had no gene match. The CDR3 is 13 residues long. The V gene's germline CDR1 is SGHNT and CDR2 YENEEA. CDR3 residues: CASGDRINEKLFF. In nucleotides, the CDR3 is TGTGCCAGCGGGGACAGGATTAATGAAAAACTGTTTTTT.

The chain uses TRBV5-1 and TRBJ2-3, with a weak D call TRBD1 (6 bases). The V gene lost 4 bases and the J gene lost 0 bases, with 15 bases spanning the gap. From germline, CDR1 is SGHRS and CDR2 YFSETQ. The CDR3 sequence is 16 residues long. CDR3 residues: CASSQGTATSTDTQYF. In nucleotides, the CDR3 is TGCGCCAGCAGCCAGGGGACGGCCACTAGCACAGATACGCAGTATTTT.

Here the CDR3 DNA reads TGCAGCGTCGCCGGGGGGCGCTCCTACGAGCAGTACTTC. Translation gives CSVAGGRSYEQYF. This chain links TRBV29-1 with TRBJ2-7; D is possibly TRBD2 (7 bases). V was cut by 6 bases and J by 0 bases, with 12 bases left in between. The CDR3 consists of 13 residues. Germline CDR1 is SQVTM and CDR2 is ANQGSEA.

CDR3 sequence (DNA): TGTGCCAGCTCACCACCCACGGACAGGGCCAATCAGCCCCAGCATTTT. It codes for CASSPPTDRANQPQHF. The rearrangement uses TRBV18 and TRBJ1-5, with 8 bases lining up with TRBD1. V lost 0 bases, J lost 3 bases, and 4 bases stayed unmatched. The length of the CDR3 is 16 residues. In germline, CDR1 is KGHSH, CDR2 LQKENI.

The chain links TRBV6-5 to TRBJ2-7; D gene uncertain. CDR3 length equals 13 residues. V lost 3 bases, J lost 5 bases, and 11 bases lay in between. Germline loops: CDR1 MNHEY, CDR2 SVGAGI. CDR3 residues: CASSYLRYHEQYF. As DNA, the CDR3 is TGTGCCAGCAGTTATCTCAGGTACCACGAGCAGTACTTC.